These 24 T cell receptor beta chains originate from one sample sequenced in a study of blood T cells in healthy people across ages. With a J-beta primer mix and a sample-barcoded 5' primer, a second PCR ran about 7 to 12 cycles. TCRdb independently ran MiXCR on the 5' RACE reads; one entry per CDR3 protein. Of about 800,000 distinct CDR3 sequences in the sample, approximately 25% were seen once. Separately, the same data were catalogued under a study of T cells of mothers and their children.

Input material: blood. The receptors originated from a boy younger than 18 in good health.

There are a few counts of this clonotype. The chain has TRBV20-1 and TRBJ1-3; no definite D call. V lost 6 bases, J lost 3 bases, and 9 bases lay in between. Germline V gene data show CDR1 as DFQATT and CDR2 as SNEGSKA (reference sequence). The CDR3 has 12 residues. CDR3 protein: CSARQLGNTIYF. As DNA, the CDR3 is TGCAGTGCGAGACAACTTGGAAACACCATATATTTT.

This chain uses TRBV7-9 with TRBJ1-1; possibly TRBD1 for D (5 bases). With 8 bases removed from V and 5 bases from J, the gap between germline ends came to 12 bases. This CDR3 has 12 residues. From germline, CDR1 is SEHNR and CDR2 FQNEAQ (reference sequence). The CDR3 region is CASGIKGTEAFF. In nucleotides, the CDR3 is TGTGCCAGCGGTATAAAGGGGACTGAAGCTTTCTTT.

A few counts support this clonotype. The CDR3 nucleotides read TGTGCCAGCAGTTGGAGGACTAGCGGGAGGACCGGGGAGCTGTTTTTT. Protein product: CASSWRTSGRTGELFF. The genes are TRBV7-6 and TRBJ2-2, with TRBD2 matching 14 bases. CDR1 SGHVS and CDR2 FNYEAQ come from the germline V gene. V was clipped by 6 bases and J by 5 bases; unmatched bases: 5. The CDR3 runs 16 residues. Filled out from reference TRBV7-6 and TRBJ2-2, the complete variable domain reads GAGVSQSPRYKVTKRGQDVALRCDPISGHVSLYWYRQALGQGPEFLTYFNYEAQQDKSGLPNDRFSAERPEGSISTLTIQRTEQRDSAMYRCASSWRTSGRTGELFFGEGSRLTVL.

A few counts support this clonotype. The CDR3 region has the DNA TGCGCCAGCAGCCAAGATTACGGGGGGGCCGAGGATGAGCAGTTCTTC. Translation gives CASSQDYGGAEDEQFF. The chain joins TRBV4-1 to TRBJ2-1, with 8 bases that match TRBD2. Germline V gene sequence: CDR1 MGHRA, CDR2 YSYEKL. J was trimmed by 8 bases and V by 0 bases; bases with no gene match: 9. The CDR3 contains 16 residues.

A few counts support this clonotype. The CDR3 reads CASSQGERQEETQYF. CDR3 sequence (DNA): TGTGCCAGCAGCCAAGGGGAGCGACAGGAAGAGACCCAGTACTTC. This chain connects TRBV14 to TRBJ2-5; D may be TRBD1 (6 bases). This CDR3 is built from 15 residues. Trimming pared 1 base from V and 3 bases from J, leaving 12 bases between. CDR1 is SGHDN, CDR2 FVKESK, per germline.

The J gene is TRBJ1-1, the V gene TRBV14; the D gene is possibly TRBD1 (5 bases). V was pared by 3 bases and J by 4 bases, with 12 bases between. CDR1 and CDR2 from the germline V gene are SGHDN and FVKESK. This CDR3 has 14 residues. The DNA for the CDR3 is TGTGCCAGCAGCCACATCGGGGGGAGCACTGAAGCTTTCTTT. It codes for CASSHIGGSTEAFF.

The CDR3 protein is CASSPRDLRGTEAFF. Written as DNA, the CDR3 is TGTGCCAGCAGTCCTCGGGATCTACGGGGCACTGAAGCTTTCTTT. The chain carries TRBV28 and TRBJ1-1; D is ambiguous. From germline, CDR1 is MDHEN and CDR2 SYDVKM. This CDR3 region has 15 residues. The ends were cut back, 5 bases at V and 4 bases at J, with 17 bases in the middle. The whole variable domain, filled in from reference TRBV28 and TRBJ1-1, reads DVKVTQSSRYLVKRTGEKVFLECVQDMDHENMFWYRQDPGLGLRLIYFSYDVKMKEKGDIPEGYSVSREKKERFSLILESASTNQTSMYLCASSPRDLRGTEAFFGQGTRLTVV.

The rearrangement links TRBV12-3 or TRBV12-4 to TRBJ1-6; the D is unclear. This CDR3 has 14 amino acids. The V and J ends lost 3 bases and 9 bases respectively, with 12 bases between them. CDR3: CASSFPLSSSPLHF. The CDR3 DNA sequence: TGTGCCAGCAGTTTCCCCTTATCAAGTTCACCCCTCCACTTT.

The chain links TRBV7-2 to TRBJ2-7; D is undetermined. Germline values: CDR1 SGHTA, CDR2 FQGNSA. The CDR3 spans 14 residues. Trimming left V 2 bases short and J 1 base short, with 9 bases between. This CDR3 is CASSLRMKSYEQYF. In nucleotides, the CDR3 is TGTGCCAGCAGCTTAAGAATGAAGTCCTACGAGCAGTACTTC. Using reference TRBV7-2 and TRBJ2-7 for the parts outside the CDR3, the full variable domain is GAGVSQSPSNKVTEKGKDVELRCDPISGHTALYWYRQSLGQGLEFLIYFQGNSAPDKSGLPSDRFSAERTGGSVSTLTIQRTQQEDSAVYLCASSLRMKSYEQYFGPGTRLTVT.

The chain recombines TRBV29-1 with TRBJ2-7; tentatively, D is TRBD1 (7 bases). The ends were cut back, 6 bases at V and 7 bases at J, with 16 bases in the middle. CDR3 length: 12 amino acids. Germline V gives CDR1 SQVTM, CDR2 ANQGSEA. CDR3 DNA: TGCAGCGTCCATGGACAGGCGGGGGAGCAGTACTTC. Translating it yields CSVHGQAGEQYF.

The rearrangement links TRBV7-8 to TRBJ1-5, with a weak D call TRBD1 (5 bases). V was pared by 1 base and J by 0 bases, with 13 bases between. Per germline, CDR1 SGHVS and CDR2 FQNEAQ. CDR3 length equals 17 residues. The CDR3 coding sequence is TGTGCCAGCAGCTTAGACTCAGGGCCCTATAGCAATCAGCCCCAGCATTTT. This codes for CASSLDSGPYSNQPQHF. Complete variable domain (other parts from reference TRBV7-8 and TRBJ1-5): GAGVSQSPRYKVAKRGQDVALRCDPISGHVSLFWYQQALGQGPEFLTYFQNEAQLDKSGLPSDRFFAERPEGSVSTLKIQRTQQEDSAVYLCASSLDSGPYSNQPQHFGDGTRLSIL.

This clonotype was found a few times. The chain employs TRBV15 and TRBJ1-1; D call uncertain. Trimming cost V 4 bases and J 5 bases, with 20 bases left between them. The CDR3 has 16 residues. Germline values: CDR1 LNHNV, CDR2 YYDKDF (reference sequence). The CDR3 here is CATSTILTGSWTEAFF. In nucleotides, the CDR3 is TGTGCCACCAGCACGATTCTGACGGGATCGTGGACTGAAGCTTTCTTT.

The chain is built from TRBV20-1 and TRBJ1-2; the D gene is possibly TRBD1 (5 bases). Germline CDR1 is DFQATT and CDR2 is SNEGSKA (reference sequence). There are 13 residues in the CDR3. V shed 4 bases and J shed 8 bases, with 17 bases lying between them. In DNA form, the CDR3 reads TGCAGTGCTACTGGGGGATTGACTGGCGGCTACACCTTC. Translated, it gives CSATGGLTGGYTF.

This clonotype was seen only a few times. The V and J genes are TRBV20-1 and TRBJ2-5, with D possibly TRBD2 on 5 matching bases. The CDR3 is 14 residues long. Germline CDR1 reads DFQATT; CDR2 reads SNEGSKA (reference sequence). V dropped 3 bases and J dropped 2 bases, with 13 bases sitting between them. The CDR3 here is CSASSQRRQETQYF. The CDR3 nucleotides are TGCAGTGCTAGCTCCCAGCGGAGACAAGAGACCCAGTACTTC.

The J gene is TRBJ1-1, the V gene TRBV18; D gene uncertain. CDR1 is KGHSH and CDR2 is LQKENI in the germline V gene. The CDR3 loop spans 15 amino acids. The V gene lost 5 bases and the J gene lost 0 bases, with 13 bases spanning the gap. The CDR3 region is CASSSLDDMNTEAFF. The DNA of the CDR3 is TGTGCCAGCTCAAGTCTAGACGACATGAACACTGAAGCTTTCTTT. The full variable domain, with the rest looked up from reference TRBV18 and TRBJ1-1, is NAGVMQNPRHLVRRRGQEARLRCSPMKGHSHVYWYRQLPEEGLKFMVYLQKENIIDESGMPKERFSAEFPKEGPSILRIQQVVRGDSAAYFCASSSLDDMNTEAFFGQGTRLTVV.

This clonotype appeared many times. This chain links TRBV27 with TRBJ2-5; TRBD2 might be the D (6 bases). V dropped 5 bases and J dropped 3 bases, with 10 bases sitting between them. CDR3 length equals 13 residues. The germline CDR1 and CDR2 sequences are MNHEY and SMNVEV (reference sequence). The CDR3 reads CASSRGREETQYF. In DNA, the CDR3 is TGTGCCAGCAGTCGGGGGAGAGAAGAGACCCAGTACTTC.

The chain has TRBV4-2 and TRBJ2-7; TRBD1 matches at 7 bases. Germline lookup yields CDR1 LGHNA and CDR2 YNFKEQ. This CDR3 has 16 amino acids. V gave up 0 bases and J gave up 5 bases; unmatched junction bases: 10. Here the CDR3 reads CASSQESMAGGHEQYF. The CDR3 region has the DNA TGTGCCAGCAGCCAAGAAAGCATGGCAGGGGGACACGAGCAGTACTTC.

The genes are TRBV20-1 and TRBJ2-5; the match to TRBD2 covers 14 bases. Gene TRBJ2-7 matches the end of the DNA better, so the J call may be wrong. Germline CDR1 DFQATT, CDR2 SNEGSKA (reference sequence). The CDR3 sequence is 17 residues long. CDR3 coding DNA: TGCAGTGCTAGAGATCCGGGACTAGCGGGAGTTATTTACGAGCAGTACTTC. This encodes CSARDPGLAGVIYEQYF.

This clonotype turned up a few times. This chain joins TRBV7-3 and TRBJ1-1, with TRBD1 as a possible D gene (5 bases). CDR3 length: 15 amino acids. V was clipped by 10 bases and J by 3 bases, with 21 bases between them. The germline V gene has CDR1 SGHTA and CDR2 FQGTGA. The CDR3 reads CAIGYVAGLDTEAFF. The CDR3 coding sequence is TGTGCCATAGGATATGTGGCAGGGTTGGACACTGAAGCTTTCTTT.

The rearrangement uses TRBV29-1 and TRBJ2-7; D is ambiguous. Per the germline V gene, CDR1 is SQVTM and CDR2 is ANQGSEA. V gave up 4 bases and J gave up 4 bases, with 23 bases separating them. The CDR3 extends over 16 amino acids. CDR3 loop: CSVANPEASQLYEQYF. The CDR3 region has the DNA TGCAGCGTTGCAAACCCCGAGGCTTCACAACTATACGAGCAGTACTTC.

This rearrangement joins TRBV11-2 to TRBJ1-2; D gene ambiguous. This CDR3 comprises 15 residues. Germline assignment: CDR1 SGHAT and CDR2 FQNNGV. Trimming shortened V by 0 bases and J by 0 bases, and 8 bases separated the two germline ends. CDR3 amino acids: CASSLEALPNYGYTF. In DNA form, the CDR3 reads TGTGCCAGCAGCTTAGAGGCACTGCCTAACTATGGCTACACCTTC.

This chain joins TRBV4-3 and TRBJ2-1; 11 bases are shared with TRBD2. Germline CDR1 LGHNA, CDR2 YSLEER. The V and J ends lost 0 bases and 7 bases, in that order; junction bases with no gene match: 8. The CDR3 consists of 17 residues. The CDR3: CASSQDPLAGGLNEQFF. The CDR3 DNA follows: TGCGCCAGCAGCCAAGATCCCTTAGCGGGGGGGTTAAATGAGCAGTTCTTC.

The sample holds a few counts of this clonotype. The chain has TRBV12-3 or TRBV12-4 and TRBJ2-7; no reliable D call. Trimming removed 3 bases from V and 5 bases from J, with 8 bases in between. The CDR3 has 12 residues. This chain's CDR3 is CASSFGDHEQYF. The CDR3 DNA is TGTGCCAGCAGTTTTGGAGATCACGAGCAGTACTTC.

This clonotype appeared a few times. This sequence joins TRBV20-1 and TRBJ2-7, with 9 bases aligning to TRBD1. Unmatched junction bases numbered 8, after V lost 4 bases and J lost 4 bases. Per the germline V gene, CDR1 is DFQATT and CDR2 is SNEGSKA (reference sequence). This CDR3 region has 14 residues. The CDR3 region is CSANEGQGSYEQYF. Here the CDR3 DNA reads TGCAGTGCTAACGAAGGACAGGGGTCATACGAGCAGTACTTC.